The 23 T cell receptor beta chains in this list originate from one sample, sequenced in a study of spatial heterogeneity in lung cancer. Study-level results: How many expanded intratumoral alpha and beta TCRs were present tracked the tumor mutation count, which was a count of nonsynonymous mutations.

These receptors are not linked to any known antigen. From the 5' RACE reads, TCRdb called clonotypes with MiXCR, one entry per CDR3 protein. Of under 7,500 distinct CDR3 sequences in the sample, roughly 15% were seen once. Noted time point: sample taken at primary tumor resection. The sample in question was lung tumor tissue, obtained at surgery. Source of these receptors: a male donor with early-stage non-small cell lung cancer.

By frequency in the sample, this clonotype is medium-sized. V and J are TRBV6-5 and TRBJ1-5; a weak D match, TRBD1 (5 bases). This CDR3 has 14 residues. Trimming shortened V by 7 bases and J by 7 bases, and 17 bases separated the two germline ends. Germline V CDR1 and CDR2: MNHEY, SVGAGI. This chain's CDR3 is CASKKRGGGQPQHF. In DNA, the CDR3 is TGTGCCAGCAAGAAGAGGGGCGGGGGACAGCCCCAGCATTTT.

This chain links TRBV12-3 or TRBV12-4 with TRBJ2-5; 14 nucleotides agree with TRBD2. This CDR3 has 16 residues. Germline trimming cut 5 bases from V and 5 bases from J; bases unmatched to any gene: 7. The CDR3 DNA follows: TGTGCCAGCAGTCAAGGGACTAGCGGGGGTTCGGAGACCCAGTACTTC. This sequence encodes CASSQGTSGGSETQYF.

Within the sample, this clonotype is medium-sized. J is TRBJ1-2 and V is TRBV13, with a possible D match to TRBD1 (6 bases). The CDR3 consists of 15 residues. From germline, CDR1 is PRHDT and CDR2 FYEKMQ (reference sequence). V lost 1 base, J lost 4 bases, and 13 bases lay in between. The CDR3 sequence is CASSLEAGEGYGYTF. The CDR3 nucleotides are TGTGCCAGCAGCTTAGAGGCAGGGGAGGGCTATGGCTACACCTTC.

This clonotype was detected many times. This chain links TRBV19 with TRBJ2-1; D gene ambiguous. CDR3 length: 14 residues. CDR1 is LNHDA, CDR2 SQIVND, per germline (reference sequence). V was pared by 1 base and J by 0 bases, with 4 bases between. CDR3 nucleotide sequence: TGTGCCAGTAGTATAGGAGGCTCCTACAATGAGCAGTTCTTC. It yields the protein CASSIGGSYNEQFF.

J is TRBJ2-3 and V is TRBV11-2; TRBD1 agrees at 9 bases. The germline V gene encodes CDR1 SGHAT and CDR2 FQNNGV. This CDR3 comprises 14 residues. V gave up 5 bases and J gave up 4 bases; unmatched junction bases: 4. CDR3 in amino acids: CASSPGTGSDTQYF. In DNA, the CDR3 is TGTGCCAGCAGCCCCGGGACAGGGTCAGATACGCAGTATTTT.

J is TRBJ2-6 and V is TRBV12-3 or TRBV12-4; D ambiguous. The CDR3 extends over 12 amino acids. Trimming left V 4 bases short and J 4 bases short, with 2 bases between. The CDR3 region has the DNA TGTGCCAGCAGTTCCGGGGCCAACGTCCTGACTTTC. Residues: CASSSGANVLTF.

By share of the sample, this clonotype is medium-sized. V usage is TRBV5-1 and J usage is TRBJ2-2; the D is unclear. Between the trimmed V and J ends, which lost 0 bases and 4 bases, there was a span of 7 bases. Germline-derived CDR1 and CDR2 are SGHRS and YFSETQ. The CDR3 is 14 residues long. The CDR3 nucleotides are TGCGCCAGCAGCTTGGAGGCCTCCACCGGGGAGCTGTTTTTT. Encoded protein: CASSLEASTGELFF.

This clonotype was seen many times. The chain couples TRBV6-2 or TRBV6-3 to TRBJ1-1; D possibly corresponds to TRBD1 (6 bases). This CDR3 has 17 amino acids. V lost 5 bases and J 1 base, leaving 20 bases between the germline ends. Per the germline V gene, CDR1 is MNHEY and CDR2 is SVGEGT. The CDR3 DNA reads TGTGCCAGCAGTCAATCTGGGGGCGAGGGCTGGAACACTGAAGCTTTCTTT. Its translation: CASSQSGGEGWNTEAFF.

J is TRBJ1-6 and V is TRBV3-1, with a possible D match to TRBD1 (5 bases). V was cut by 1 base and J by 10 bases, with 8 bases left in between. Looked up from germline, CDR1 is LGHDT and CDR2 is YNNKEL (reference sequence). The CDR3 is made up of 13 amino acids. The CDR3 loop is CASSQARASPLHF. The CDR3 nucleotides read TGTGCCAGCAGCCAAGCCAGGGCCTCACCCCTCCACTTT.

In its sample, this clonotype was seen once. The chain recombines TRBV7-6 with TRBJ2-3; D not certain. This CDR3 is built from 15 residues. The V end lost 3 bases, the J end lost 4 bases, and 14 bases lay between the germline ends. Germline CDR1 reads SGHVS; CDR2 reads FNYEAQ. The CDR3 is CASSFNPQPADTQYF. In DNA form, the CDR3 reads TGTGCCAGCAGCTTTAATCCTCAACCGGCAGATACGCAGTATTTT.

The CDR3 spells CASSLGGRRTDTQYF. CDR3 in DNA: TGCGCCAGCAGCTTGGGCGGGAGGCGGACAGATACGCAGTATTTT. The chain combines TRBV5-1 with TRBJ2-3, with 8 bases that match TRBD2. Germline CDR1 SGHRS, CDR2 YFSETQ. With V trimmed by 0 bases and J by 3 bases, 3 bases remained unmatched. The CDR3 is 15 amino acids.

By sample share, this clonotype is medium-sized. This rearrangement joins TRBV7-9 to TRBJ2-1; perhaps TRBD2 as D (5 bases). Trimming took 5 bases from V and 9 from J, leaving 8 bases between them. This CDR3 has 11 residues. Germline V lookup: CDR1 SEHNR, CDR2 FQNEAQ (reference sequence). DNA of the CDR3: TGTGCCAGCAGCCCCGAGGGTGAGCAGTTCTTC. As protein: CASSPEGEQFF.

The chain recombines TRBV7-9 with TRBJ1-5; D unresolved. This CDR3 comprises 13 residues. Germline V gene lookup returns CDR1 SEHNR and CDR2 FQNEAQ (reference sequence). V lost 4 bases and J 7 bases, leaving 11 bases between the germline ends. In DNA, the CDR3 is TGTGCCAGCAGCTATTCTTCTCTGCAGCCCCAGCATTTT. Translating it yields CASSYSSLQPQHF.

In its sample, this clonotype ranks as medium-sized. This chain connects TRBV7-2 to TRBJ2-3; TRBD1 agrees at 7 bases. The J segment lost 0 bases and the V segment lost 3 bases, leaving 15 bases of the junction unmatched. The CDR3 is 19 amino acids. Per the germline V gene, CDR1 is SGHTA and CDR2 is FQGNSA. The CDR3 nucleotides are TGTGCCAGCAGCTTGAGGCGTGGGAACAGGGGCGCTAGCACAGATACGCAGTATTTT. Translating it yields CASSLRRGNRGASTDTQYF.

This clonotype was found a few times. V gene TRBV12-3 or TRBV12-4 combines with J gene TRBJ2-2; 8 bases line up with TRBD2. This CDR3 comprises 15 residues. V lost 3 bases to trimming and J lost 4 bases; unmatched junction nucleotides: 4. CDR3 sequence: CASSLGAGATGELFF. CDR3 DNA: TGTGCCAGCAGTTTGGGAGCGGGGGCCACCGGGGAGCTGTTTTTT.

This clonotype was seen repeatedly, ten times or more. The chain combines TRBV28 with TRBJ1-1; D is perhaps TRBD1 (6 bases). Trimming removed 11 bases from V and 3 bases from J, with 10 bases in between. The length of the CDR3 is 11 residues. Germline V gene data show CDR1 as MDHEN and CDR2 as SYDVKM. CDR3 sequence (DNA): TGTGCCTCTCAGGGGCACACTGAAGCTTTCTTT. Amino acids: CASQGHTEAFF.

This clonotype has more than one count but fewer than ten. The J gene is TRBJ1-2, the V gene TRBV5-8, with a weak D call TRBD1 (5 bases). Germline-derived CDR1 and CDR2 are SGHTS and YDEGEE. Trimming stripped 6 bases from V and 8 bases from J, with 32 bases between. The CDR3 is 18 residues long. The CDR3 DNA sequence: TGTGCCAGCATTATTTTAGGTCAAGACAGCCCTTCCCTTCGCGGCTACACCTTC. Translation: CASIILGQDSPSLRGYTF. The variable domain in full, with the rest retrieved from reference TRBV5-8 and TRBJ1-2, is EAGVTQSPTHLIKTRGQQATLRCSPISGHTSVYWYQQALGLGLQFLLWYDEGEERNRGNFPPRFSGRQFPNYSSELNVNALELEDSALYLCASIILGQDSPSLRGYTFGSGTRLTVV.

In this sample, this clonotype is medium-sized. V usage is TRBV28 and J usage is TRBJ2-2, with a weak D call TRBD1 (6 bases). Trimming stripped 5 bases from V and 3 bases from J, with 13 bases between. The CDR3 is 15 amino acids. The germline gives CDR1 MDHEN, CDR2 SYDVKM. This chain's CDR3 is CASSDRDKDTGELFF. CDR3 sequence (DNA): TGTGCCAGCAGTGACCGGGACAAAGACACCGGGGAGCTGTTTTTT.

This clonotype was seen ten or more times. The CDR3 DNA sequence: TGTGCCAGCAGCCCCCTGGGGGAGGACCAAGAGACCCAGTACTTC. It encodes CASSPLGEDQETQYF. The chain is built from TRBV27 and TRBJ2-5; D is perhaps TRBD2 (6 bases). Germline V CDR1 and CDR2: MNHEY, SMNVEV (reference sequence). Trimming took off 6 bases at V and 0 bases at J, with 14 bases between the two ends. The CDR3 spans 15 residues.

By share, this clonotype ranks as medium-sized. The CDR3 is CASSFGGIAKDTQYF. The CDR3 region has the DNA TGTGCCAGCAGCTTCGGGGGAATAGCCAAAGATACGCAGTATTTT. The chain recombines TRBV5-4 with TRBJ2-3; perhaps TRBD2 as D (6 bases). The CDR3 spans 15 residues. CDR1 and CDR2 from the germline V gene are SGHNT and YYREEE (reference sequence). Trimming shortened V by 2 bases and J by 5 bases, and 15 bases separated the two germline ends. The full variable domain, in which reference TRBV5-4 and TRBJ2-3 provide the parts outside the CDR3, is ETGVTQSPTHLIKTRGQQVTLRCSSQSGHNTVSWYQQALGQGPQFIFQYYREEENGRGNFPPRFSGLQFPNYSSELNVNALELDDSALYLCASSFGGIAKDTQYFGPGTRLTVL.

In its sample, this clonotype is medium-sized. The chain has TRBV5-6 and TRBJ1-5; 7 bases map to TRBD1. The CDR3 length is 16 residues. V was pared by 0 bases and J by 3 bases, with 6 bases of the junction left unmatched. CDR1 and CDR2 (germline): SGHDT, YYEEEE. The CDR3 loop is CASSLEGAGNNQPQHF. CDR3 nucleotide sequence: TGTGCCAGCAGCTTGGAGGGGGCTGGAAACAATCAGCCCCAGCATTTT.

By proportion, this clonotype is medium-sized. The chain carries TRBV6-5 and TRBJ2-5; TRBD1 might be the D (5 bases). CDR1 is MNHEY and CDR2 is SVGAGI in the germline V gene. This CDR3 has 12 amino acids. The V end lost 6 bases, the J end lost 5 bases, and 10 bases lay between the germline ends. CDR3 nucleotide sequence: TGTGCCAGCAGAAACAACAGGGAGACCCAGTACTTC. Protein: CASRNNRETQYF.

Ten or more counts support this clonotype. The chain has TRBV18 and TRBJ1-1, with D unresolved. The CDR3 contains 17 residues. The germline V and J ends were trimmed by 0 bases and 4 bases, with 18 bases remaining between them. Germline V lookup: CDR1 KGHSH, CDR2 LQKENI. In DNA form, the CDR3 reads TGTGCCAGCTCACCACCGTCTTTACCCCTGGACCGCACTGAAGCTTTCTTT. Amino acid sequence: CASSPPSLPLDRTEAFF.